This is a list of T cell receptor beta chains from one sample in a study of PD-1 blockade in classical Hodgkin lymphoma. Assay: immunoSEQ multiplex PCR; the TCRdb copy retains only in-frame clones and omits some. The data contain 25,000 to 35,000 clones, 70% to 90% of them singletons. Sequences were derived from peripheral blood mononuclear cells (PBMCs), sampled before the second cycle of nivolumab. The receptors here all came from a human donor with classical Hodgkin lymphoma. Each CDR3 is given with its conserved first and last residue. D genes are given only for firm matches. For some rows the clone size is stated as once, few or many, or as a class when expanded; others skip it.

D gene: NA
V gene: TRBV6-6
J gene: TRBJ2-7
clone size: NA
CDR3 protein: CASGSLSGYYEQYF
CDR3 DNA: TGTGCCAGCGGCTCTCTTAGTGGCTACTACGAGCAGTACTTC

D gene: NA
V gene: TRBV7-2
J gene: TRBJ2-4
clone size: once
CDR3 protein: CASSLEMGAKNIQYF
CDR3 DNA: TGTGCCAGCAGCTTAGAGATGGGAGCCAAAAACATTCAGTACTTC

D gene: NA
V gene: TRBV6-6
J gene: TRBJ2-5
clone size: NA
CDR3 protein: CASTVLYQETQYF
CDR3 DNA: TGTGCCAGCACCGTATTGTACCAAGAGACCCAGTACTTC

D gene: NA
V gene: TRBV7-8
J gene: TRBJ1-5
clone size: NA
CDR3 protein: CASSRGTNNQPQHF
CDR3 DNA: TGTGCCAGCAGCCGCGGGACAAACAATCAGCCCCAGCATTTT

D gene: TRBD2
V gene: TRBV4-3
J gene: TRBJ2-1
clone size: once
CDR3 protein: CASTPSTSGERYNNEQFF
CDR3 DNA: TGCGCCAGCACCCCGAGCACTAGCGGGGAAAGGTACAACAATGAGCAGTTCTTC

D gene: TRBD1
V gene: TRBV27
J gene: TRBJ1-2
clone size: NA
CDR3 protein: CASSLFYRDRVNYGYTF
CDR3 DNA: TGTGCCAGCAGTTTATTTTACCGGGACAGGGTTAACTATGGCTACACCTTC

D gene: NA
V gene: TRBV28
J gene: TRBJ1-1
clone size: NA
CDR3 protein: CASREQGNTEAFF
CDR3 DNA: TGTGCCAGCAGGGAACAGGGAAACACTGAAGCTTTCTTT

D gene: TRBD1
V gene: TRBV25-1
J gene: TRBJ2-7
clone size: NA
CDR3 protein: CASRADRGPGEQYF
CDR3 DNA: TGTGCCAGCAGAGCGGACAGGGGGCCGGGCGAGCAGTACTTC

D gene: TRBD1
V gene: TRBV7-9
J gene: TRBJ1-5
clone size: NA
CDR3 protein: CASSLDRQGDQPQHF
CDR3 DNA: TGTGCCAGCAGCTTAGATCGGCAGGGGGATCAGCCCCAGCATTTT

D gene: NA
V gene: TRBV5-5
J gene: TRBJ2-1
clone size: once
CDR3 protein: CASSLARRPNEQFF
CDR3 DNA: TGTGCCAGCAGCTTGGCACGGCGCCCTAATGAGCAGTTCTTC

D gene: NA
V gene: TRBV5-4
J gene: TRBJ1-1
clone size: NA
CDR3 protein: CASSFDGGEAFF
CDR3 DNA: TGTGCCAGCAGCTTTGACGGGGGTGAAGCTTTCTTT

D gene: NA
V gene: TRBV7-9
J gene: TRBJ2-6
clone size: NA
CDR3 protein: CASSSPGANVLTF
CDR3 DNA: TGTGCCAGCAGCTCCCCTGGGGCCAACGTCCTGACTTTC

D gene: NA
V gene: TRBV28
J gene: TRBJ1-6
clone size: few
CDR3 protein: CASSLFSAIYNSPLHF
CDR3 DNA: TGTGCCAGCAGTTTATTTTCGGCAATTTATAATTCACCCCTCCACTTT

D gene: NA
V gene: TRBV7-9
J gene: TRBJ2-2
clone size: NA
CDR3 protein: CASSPRPRGTYTGELFF
CDR3 DNA: TGTGCCAGCAGCCCCCGTCCGCGCGGGACTTACACCGGGGAGCTGTTTTTT

D gene: NA
V gene: TRBV7-3
J gene: TRBJ1-1
clone size: NA
CDR3 protein: CASSLGVGHNTEAFF
CDR3 DNA: TGTGCCAGCAGCTTAGGCGTTGGTCATAACACTGAAGCTTTCTTT

D gene: NA
V gene: TRBV6-1
J gene: TRBJ1-1
clone size: NA
CDR3 protein: CASSSQGYRRGAFF
CDR3 DNA: TGTGCCAGCAGTTCGCAGGGGTACCGAAGGGGAGCTTTCTTT

D gene: NA
V gene: TRBV5-6
J gene: TRBJ2-7
clone size: NA
CDR3 protein: CASSLGGREQYF
CDR3 DNA: TGTGCCAGCAGCTTGGGCGGGCGGGAGCAGTACTTC

D gene: TRBD1
V gene: TRBV7-2
J gene: TRBJ1-1
clone size: NA
CDR3 protein: CASSLNRGTEAFF
CDR3 DNA: TGTGCCAGCAGCCTCAACAGGGGCACTGAAGCTTTCTTT